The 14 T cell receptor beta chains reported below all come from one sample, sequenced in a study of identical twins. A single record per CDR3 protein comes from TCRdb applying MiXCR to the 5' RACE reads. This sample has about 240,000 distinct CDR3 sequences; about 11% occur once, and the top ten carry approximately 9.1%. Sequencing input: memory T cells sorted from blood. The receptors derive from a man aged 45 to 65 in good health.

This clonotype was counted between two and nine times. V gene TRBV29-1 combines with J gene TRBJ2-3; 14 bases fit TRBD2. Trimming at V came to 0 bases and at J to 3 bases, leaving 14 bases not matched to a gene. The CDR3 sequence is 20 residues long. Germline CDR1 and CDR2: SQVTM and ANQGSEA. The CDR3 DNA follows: TGCAGCGTTGAAGATTTCGTGACTAGCGGGAGGGCCTGGTCTACAGATACGCAGTATTTT. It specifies CSVEDFVTSGRAWSTDTQYF.

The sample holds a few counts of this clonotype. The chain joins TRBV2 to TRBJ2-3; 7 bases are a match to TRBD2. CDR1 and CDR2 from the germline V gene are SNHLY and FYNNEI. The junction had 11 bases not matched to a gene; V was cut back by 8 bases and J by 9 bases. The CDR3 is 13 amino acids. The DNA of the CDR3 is TGTGCCAGCGTTCCCCGGGCCGGGGGGACGCAGTATTTT. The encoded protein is CASVPRAGGTQYF.

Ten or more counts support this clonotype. CDR3 protein: CASRLSSYNEQFF. The CDR3 DNA follows: TGTGCCAGCAGACTAAGCTCCTACAATGAGCAGTTCTTC. The V gene is TRBV12-3 or TRBV12-4, the J gene TRBJ2-1; unclear D gene. The V end was cut by 6 bases, the J end by 0 bases, with 6 bases between. This CDR3 has 13 residues.

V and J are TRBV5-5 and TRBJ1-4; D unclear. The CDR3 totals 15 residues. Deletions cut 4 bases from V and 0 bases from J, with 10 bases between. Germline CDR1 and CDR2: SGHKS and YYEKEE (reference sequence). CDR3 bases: TGTGCCAGCAGCGCGGACGTCTCAACTAATGAAAAACTGTTTTTT. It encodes CASSADVSTNEKLFF.

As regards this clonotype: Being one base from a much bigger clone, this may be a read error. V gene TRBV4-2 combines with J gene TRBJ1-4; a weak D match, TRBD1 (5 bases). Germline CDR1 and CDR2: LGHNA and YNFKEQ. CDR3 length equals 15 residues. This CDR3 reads CASSRGTGGDENLFF. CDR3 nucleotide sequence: TGTGCCAGCAGCCGGGGAACGGGAGGGGATGAAAACCTGTTTTTT.

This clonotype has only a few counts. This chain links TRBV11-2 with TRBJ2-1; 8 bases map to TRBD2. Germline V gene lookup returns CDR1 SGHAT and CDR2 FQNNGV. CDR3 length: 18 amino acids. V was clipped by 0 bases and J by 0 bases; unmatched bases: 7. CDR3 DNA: TGTGCCAGCAGCTTAGACACGGGGGGGCTCTACTCCTACAATGAGCAGTTCTTC. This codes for CASSLDTGGLYSYNEQFF.

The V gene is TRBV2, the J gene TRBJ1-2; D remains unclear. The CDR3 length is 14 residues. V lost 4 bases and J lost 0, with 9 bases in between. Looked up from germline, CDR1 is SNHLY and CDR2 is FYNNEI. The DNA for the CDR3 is TGTGCCAGCAGTGCGTCCACGACTAACTATGGCTACACCTTC. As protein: CASSASTTNYGYTF.

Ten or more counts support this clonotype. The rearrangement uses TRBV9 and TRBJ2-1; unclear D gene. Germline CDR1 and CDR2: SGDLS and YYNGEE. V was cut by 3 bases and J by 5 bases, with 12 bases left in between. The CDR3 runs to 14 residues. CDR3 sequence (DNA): TGTGCCAGCAGCGCACTCCGGGCCGACAATGAGCAGTTCTTC. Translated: CASSALRADNEQFF. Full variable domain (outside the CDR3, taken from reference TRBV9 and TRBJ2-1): DSGVTQTPKHLITATGQRVTLRCSPRSGDLSVYWYQQSLDQGLQFLIQYYNGEERAKGNILERFSAQQFPDLHSELNLSSLELGDSALYFCASSALRADNEQFFGPGTRLTVL.

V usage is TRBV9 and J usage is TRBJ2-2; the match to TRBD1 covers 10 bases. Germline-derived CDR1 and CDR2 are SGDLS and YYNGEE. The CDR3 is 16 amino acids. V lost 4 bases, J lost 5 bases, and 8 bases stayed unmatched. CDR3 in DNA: TGTGCCAGCAGCAATGGTGGGACAGGGGTTACCGGGGAGCTGTTTTTT. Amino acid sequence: CASSNGGTGVTGELFF.

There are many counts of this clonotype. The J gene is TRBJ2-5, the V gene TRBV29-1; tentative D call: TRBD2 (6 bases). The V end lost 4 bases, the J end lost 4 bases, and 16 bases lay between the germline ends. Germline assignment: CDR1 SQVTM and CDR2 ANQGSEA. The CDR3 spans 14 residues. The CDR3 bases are TGCAGCGTTGTCAGACGGGAGAAGGGAGAGACCCAGTACTTC. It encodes CSVVRREKGETQYF.

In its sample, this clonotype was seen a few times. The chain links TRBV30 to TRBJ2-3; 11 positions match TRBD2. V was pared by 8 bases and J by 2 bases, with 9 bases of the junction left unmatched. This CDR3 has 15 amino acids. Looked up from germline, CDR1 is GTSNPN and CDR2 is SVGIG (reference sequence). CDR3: CAGAPGLAATDTQYF. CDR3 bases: TGTGCCGGGGCACCGGGACTAGCGGCCACAGATACGCAGTATTTT.

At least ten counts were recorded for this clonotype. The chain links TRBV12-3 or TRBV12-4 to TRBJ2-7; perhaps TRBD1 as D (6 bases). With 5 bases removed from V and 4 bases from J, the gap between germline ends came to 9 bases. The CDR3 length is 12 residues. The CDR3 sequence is CASSPDRYEQYF. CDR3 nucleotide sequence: TGTGCCAGCAGTCCAGACAGGTACGAGCAGTACTTC.

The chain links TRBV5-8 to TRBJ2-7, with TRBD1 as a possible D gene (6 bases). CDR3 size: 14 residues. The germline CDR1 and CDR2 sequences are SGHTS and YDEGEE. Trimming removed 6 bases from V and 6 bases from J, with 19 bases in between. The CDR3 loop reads CASNSQGYGGEQYF. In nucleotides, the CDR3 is TGTGCCAGCAACAGCCAGGGGTATGGGGGCGAGCAGTACTTC.

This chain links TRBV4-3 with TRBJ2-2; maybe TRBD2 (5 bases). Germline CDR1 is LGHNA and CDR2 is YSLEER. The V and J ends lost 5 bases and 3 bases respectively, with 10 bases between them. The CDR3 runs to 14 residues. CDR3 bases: TGCGCCAGCAGCAACGGACTTTACACCGGGGAGCTGTTTTTT. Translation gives CASSNGLYTGELFF.